The present TCR beta chain was sequenced within a study of technical replicates of blood from a handful of donors. The method was immunoSEQ multiplex PCR; TCRdb's version includes in-frame clones alone and lacks a portion of them. The repertoire has tens of thousands of clones, 86% of them found once; the top ten carry more than 4.5%. V was cut by 5 bases and J by 4 bases, with 10 bases left in between. The germline V gene has CDR1 SGHDT and CDR2 YYEEEE. This CDR3 is built from 14 residues. What was sequenced was PBMCs. This TCR derives from a human donor in good health. Some clones in this sample may be carry-over from other donors' samples. The V gene is TRBV5-6, the J gene TRBJ1-6; the D gene is possibly TRBD1 (5 bases). The CDR3 sequence is CASSLDRYNSPLHF. CDR3 nucleotide sequence: TGTGCCAGCAGTTTAGACAGATATAATTCACCCCTCCACTTT. Drawing the rest from reference TRBV5-6 and TRBJ1-6, the complete variable domain is DAGVTQSPTHLIKTRGQQVTLRCSPKSGHDTVSWYQQALGQGPQFIFQYYEEEERQRGNFPDRFSGHQFPNYSSELNVNALLLGDSALYLCASSLDRYNSPLHFGNGTRLTVT.